This TCR beta chain was observed in a study of response to subunit inactivated influenza vaccine. This clonotype was detected only a few times. TCRdb ran MiXCR on the RT-PCR reads and lists one entry per CDR3 protein. The sample holds about 570,000 distinct CDR3 sequences, 10% to 12% seen once. The CDR3 has 16 amino acids. V shed 5 bases and J shed 4 bases, with 18 bases lying between them. The same sample was also studied in work on T cells expressing NK-cell markers. That paper notes: Template switching by 5'RACE with UMIs generated the TCR beta cDNA. Just one sequenced donor of eight was HCMV-seronegative, while seven were seropositive. Whether expanded NKG2C-expressing T cell clones recognize HCMV is unknown.

The chain joins TRBV12-3 or TRBV12-4 to TRBJ2-1; D unresolved. The material was PBMCs from blood, obtained on the day of vaccination. The sequence was obtained from a man in his fifties who received an inactivated influenza vaccine. Here the CDR3 reads CASSPPNSNLYNEQFF. The CDR3 DNA follows: TGTGCCAGCAGTCCGCCGAACAGTAATTTATACAATGAGCAGTTCTTC.